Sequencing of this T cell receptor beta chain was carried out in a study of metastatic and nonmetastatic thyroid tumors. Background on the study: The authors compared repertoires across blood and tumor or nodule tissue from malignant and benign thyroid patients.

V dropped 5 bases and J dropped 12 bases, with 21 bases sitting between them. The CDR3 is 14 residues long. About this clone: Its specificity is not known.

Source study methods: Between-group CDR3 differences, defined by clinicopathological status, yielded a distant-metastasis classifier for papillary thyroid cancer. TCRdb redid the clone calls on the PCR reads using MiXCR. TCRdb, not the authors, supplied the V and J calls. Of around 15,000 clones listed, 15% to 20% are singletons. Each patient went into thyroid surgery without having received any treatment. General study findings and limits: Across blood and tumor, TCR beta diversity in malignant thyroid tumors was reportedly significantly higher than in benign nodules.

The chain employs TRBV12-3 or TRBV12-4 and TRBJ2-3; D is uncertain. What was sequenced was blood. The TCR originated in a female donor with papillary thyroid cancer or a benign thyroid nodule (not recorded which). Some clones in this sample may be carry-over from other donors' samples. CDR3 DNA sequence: TGTGCCAGCAGTCCCCCACGACTGACGGGTACACAGTATTTT. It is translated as CASSPPRLTGTQYF.